The subject of this entry is one TCR beta chain. Its antigen is undetermined. This entry belongs to a study of cytomegalovirus exposure and HLA in healthy donors. Study findings and constraints: When analyzed later, the rates of TCR association showed variation by HLA locus, with DRB1 the most and HLA-C the fewest. An ancestry cluster, one associated with Asian ancestry, reportedly showed fewer N-insertions than the 666-donor mean in a later analysis. Prior analysis indicated that the majority of TCR beta V segments exhibited productivity approximately 87% or approximately 30% of the time.

PCR primers comprised 60 Vbeta and 13 Jbeta primers. Libraries were prepared by immunoSEQ multiplex PCR; TCRdb keeps only in-frame clonotypes and omits some of them. The sample lists under 130,000 clones, over 60% occurring once. The J segment lost 0 bases and the V segment lost 5 bases, leaving 15 bases of the junction unmatched. CDR1 is SGHVS, CDR2 FNYEAQ, per germline. This CDR3 is built from 19 residues. Sequencing input: PBMCs. The chain carries TRBV7-6 and TRBJ2-3; TRBD1 matches 9 bases. The sequence derives from a man aged 35 to 55 in good health and CMV-seropositive. CDR3 in amino acids: CASSPKPTRTGVSTDTQYF. The CDR3 DNA reads as TGTGCCAGCAGCCCCAAGCCCACCCGGACAGGGGTTAGCACAGATACGCAGTATTTT.